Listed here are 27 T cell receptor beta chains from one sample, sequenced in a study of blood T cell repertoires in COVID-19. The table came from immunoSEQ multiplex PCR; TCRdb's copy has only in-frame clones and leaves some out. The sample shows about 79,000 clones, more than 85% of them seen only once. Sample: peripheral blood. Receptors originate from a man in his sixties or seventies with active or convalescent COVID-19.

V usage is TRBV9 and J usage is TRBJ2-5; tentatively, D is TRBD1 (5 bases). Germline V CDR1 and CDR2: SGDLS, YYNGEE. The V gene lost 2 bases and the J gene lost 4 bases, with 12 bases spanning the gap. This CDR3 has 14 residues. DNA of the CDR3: TGTGCCAGCAGCGTCAGGGTTCTGGGAGAGACCCAGTACTTC. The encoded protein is CASSVRVLGETQYF.

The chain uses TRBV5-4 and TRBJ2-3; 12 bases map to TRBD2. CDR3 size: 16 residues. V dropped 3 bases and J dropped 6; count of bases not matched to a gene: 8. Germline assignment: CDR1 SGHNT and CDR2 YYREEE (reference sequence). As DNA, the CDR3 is TGTGCCAGCAGCTCCGGACTAGCGGGAAGTCACGATACGCAGTATTTT. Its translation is CASSSGLAGSHDTQYF. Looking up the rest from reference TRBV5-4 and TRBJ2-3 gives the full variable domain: ETGVTQSPTHLIKTRGQQVTLRCSSQSGHNTVSWYQQALGQGPQFIFQYYREEENGRGNFPPRFSGLQFPNYSSELNVNALELDDSALYLCASSSGLAGSHDTQYFGPGTRLTVL.

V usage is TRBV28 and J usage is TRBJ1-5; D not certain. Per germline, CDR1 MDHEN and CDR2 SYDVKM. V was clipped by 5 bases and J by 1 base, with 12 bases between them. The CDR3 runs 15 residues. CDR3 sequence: CASSQEGGSNQPQHF. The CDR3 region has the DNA TGTGCCAGCAGTCAAGAGGGAGGAAGCAATCAGCCCCAGCATTTT.

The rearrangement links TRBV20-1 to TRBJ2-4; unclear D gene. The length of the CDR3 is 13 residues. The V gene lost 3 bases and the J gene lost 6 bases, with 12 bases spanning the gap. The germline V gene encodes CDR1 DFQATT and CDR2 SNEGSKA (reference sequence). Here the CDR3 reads CSASLAVGNIQYF. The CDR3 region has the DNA TGCAGTGCTAGTTTGGCAGTTGGAAACATTCAGTACTTC.

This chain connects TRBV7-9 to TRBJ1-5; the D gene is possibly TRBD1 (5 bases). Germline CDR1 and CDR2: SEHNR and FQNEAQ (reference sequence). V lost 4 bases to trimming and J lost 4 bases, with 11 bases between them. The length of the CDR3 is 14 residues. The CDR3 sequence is CASSWGGVNQPQHF. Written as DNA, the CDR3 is TGTGCCAGCAGCTGGGGGGGGGTTAATCAGCCCCAGCATTTT.

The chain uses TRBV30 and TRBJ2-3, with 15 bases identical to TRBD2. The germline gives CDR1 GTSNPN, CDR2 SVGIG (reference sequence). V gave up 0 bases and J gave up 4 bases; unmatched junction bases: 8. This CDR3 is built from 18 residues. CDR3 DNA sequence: TGTGCCTGGAGTGTTGGACTAGCGGGAGGGCTGAGGCCAGATACGCAGTATTTT. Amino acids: CAWSVGLAGGLRPDTQYF. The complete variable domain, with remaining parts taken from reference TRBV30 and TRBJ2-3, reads SQTIHQWPATLVQPVGSPLSLECTVEGTSNPNLYWYRQAAGRGLQLLFYSVGIGQISSEVPQNLSASRPQDRQFILSSKKLLLSDSGFYLCAWSVGLAGGLRPDTQYFGPGTRLTVL.

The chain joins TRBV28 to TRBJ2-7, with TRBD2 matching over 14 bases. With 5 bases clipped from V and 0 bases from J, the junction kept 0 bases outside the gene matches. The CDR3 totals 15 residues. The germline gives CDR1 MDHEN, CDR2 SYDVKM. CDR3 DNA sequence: TGTGCCAGCAGTGGGACTAGCGGGAGCTCCTACGAGCAGTACTTC. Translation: CASSGTSGSSYEQYF.

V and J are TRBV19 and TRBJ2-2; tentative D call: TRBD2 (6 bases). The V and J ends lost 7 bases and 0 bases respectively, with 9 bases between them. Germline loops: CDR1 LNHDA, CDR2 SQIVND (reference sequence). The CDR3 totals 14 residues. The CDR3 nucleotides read TGTGCCAGTAAGGGACTGGCGAACACCGGGGAGCTGTTTTTT. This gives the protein CASKGLANTGELFF.

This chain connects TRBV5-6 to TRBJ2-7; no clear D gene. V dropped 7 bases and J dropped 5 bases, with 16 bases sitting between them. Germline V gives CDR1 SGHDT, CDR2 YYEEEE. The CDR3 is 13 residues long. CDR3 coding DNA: TGTGCCAGCTCCCGTAACAATGAAGACGAGCAGTACTTC. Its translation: CASSRNNEDEQYF.

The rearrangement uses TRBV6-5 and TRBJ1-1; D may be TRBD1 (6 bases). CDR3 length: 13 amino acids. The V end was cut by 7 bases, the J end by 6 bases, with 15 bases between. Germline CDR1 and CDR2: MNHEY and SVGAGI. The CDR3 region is CASTPAGAPEAFF. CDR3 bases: TGTGCCAGCACCCCTGCGGGGGCCCCTGAAGCTTTCTTT.

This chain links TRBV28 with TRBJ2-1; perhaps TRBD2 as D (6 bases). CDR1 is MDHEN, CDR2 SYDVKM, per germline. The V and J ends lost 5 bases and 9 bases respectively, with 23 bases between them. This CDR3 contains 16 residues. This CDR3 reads CASSPQEAGRFLEQFF. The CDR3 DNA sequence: TGTGCCAGCAGTCCCCAGGAGGCGGGAAGATTTCTTGAGCAGTTCTTC.

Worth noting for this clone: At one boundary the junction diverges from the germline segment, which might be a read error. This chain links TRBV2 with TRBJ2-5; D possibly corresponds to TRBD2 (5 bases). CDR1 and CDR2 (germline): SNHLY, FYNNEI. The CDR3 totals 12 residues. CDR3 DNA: TGTGCCAGCAGTGAAGCTGGGGAGACCCGGTACTTC. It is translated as CASSEAGETRYF.

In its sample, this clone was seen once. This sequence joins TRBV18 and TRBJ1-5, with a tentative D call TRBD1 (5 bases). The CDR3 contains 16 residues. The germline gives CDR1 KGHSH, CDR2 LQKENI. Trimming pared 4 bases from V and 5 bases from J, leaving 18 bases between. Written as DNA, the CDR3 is TGTGCCAGCTCACTATCAAGCGGGGGAAGGGATCAGCCCCAGCATTTT. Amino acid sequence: CASSLSSGGRDQPQHF.

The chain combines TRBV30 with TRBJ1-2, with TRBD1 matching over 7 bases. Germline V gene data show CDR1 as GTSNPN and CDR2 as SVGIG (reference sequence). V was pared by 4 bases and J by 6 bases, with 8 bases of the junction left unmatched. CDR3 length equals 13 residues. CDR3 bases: TGTGCCTGGAAGAACAGGGGTGGGCATGGCTACACCTTC. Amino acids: CAWKNRGGHGYTF. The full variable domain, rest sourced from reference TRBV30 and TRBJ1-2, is SQTIHQWPATLVQPVGSPLSLECTVEGTSNPNLYWYRQAAGRGLQLLFYSVGIGQISSEVPQNLSASRPQDRQFILSSKKLLLSDSGFYLCAWKNRGGHGYTFGSGTRLTVV.

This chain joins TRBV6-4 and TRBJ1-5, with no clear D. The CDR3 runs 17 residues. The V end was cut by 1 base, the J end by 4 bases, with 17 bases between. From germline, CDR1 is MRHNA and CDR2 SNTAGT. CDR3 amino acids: CASSDFIWESFNQPQHF. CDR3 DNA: TGTGCCAGCAGTGACTTCATTTGGGAGTCCTTTAATCAGCCCCAGCATTTT.

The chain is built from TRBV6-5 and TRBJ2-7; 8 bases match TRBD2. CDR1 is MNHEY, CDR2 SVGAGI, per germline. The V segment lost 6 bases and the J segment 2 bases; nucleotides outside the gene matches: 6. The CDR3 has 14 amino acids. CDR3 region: CASRTGLVAYEQYF. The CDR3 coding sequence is TGTGCCAGCAGGACGGGACTAGTGGCCTACGAGCAGTACTTC.

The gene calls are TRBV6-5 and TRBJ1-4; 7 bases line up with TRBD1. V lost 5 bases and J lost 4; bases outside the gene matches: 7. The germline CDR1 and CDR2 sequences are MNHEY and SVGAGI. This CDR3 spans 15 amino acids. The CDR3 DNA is TGTGCCAGCAGTAGGACCGGGACAGTTAATGAAAAACTGTTTTTT. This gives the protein CASSRTGTVNEKLFF.

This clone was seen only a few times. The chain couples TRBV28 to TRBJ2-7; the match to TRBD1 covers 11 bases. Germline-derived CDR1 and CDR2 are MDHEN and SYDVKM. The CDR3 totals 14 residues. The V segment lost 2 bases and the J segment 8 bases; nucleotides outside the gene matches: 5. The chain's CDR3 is CASSLGTGGIQQYF. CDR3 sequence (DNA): TGTGCCAGCAGTTTAGGGACAGGGGGAATTCAGCAGTACTTC.

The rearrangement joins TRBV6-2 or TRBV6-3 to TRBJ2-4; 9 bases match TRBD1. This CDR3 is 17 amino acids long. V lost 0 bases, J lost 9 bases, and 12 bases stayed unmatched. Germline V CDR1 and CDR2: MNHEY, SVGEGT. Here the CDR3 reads CASSYSRTGEDRSIQYF. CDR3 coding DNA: TGTGCCAGCAGTTACTCTAGGACAGGGGAGGATAGGAGCATTCAGTACTTC.

CDR3 sequence (DNA): TGCAGCGTGGCCTGGCAGGTTAACACTGAAGCTTTCTTT. It specifies CSVAWQVNTEAFF. The chain recombines TRBV29-1 with TRBJ1-1; D remains unclear. The CDR3 has 13 residues. Trimming cost V 6 bases and J 2 bases, with 13 bases left between them. CDR1 is SQVTM, CDR2 ANQGSEA, per germline.

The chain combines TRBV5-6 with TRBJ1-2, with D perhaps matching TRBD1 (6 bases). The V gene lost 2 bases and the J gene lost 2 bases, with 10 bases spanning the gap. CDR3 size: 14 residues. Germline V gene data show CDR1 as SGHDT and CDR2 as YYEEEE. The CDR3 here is CASSLGQFNYGYTF. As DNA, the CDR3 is TGTGCCAGCAGCTTAGGACAGTTCAACTATGGCTACACCTTC.

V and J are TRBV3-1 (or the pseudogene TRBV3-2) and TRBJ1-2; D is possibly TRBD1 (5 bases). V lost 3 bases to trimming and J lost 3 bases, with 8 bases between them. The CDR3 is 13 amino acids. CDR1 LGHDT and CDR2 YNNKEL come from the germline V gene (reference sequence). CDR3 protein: CASSQIQDYGYTF. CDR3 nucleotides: TGTGCCAGCAGCCAGATACAGGACTATGGCTACACCTTC.

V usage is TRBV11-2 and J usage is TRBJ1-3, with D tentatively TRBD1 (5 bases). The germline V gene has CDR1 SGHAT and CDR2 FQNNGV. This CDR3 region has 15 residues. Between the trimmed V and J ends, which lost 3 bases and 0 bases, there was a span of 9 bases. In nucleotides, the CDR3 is TGTGCCAGCAGCTTGGAGGGGTACTCTGGAAACACCATATATTTT. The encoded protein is CASSLEGYSGNTIYF.

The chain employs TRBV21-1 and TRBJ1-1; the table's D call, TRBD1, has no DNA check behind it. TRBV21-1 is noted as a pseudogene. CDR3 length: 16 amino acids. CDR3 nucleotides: TGTGCCAGCAGCAAAGCTGGGGGACAGGGTAGTACTGAAGCTTTCTTT. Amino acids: CASSKAGGQGSTEAFF.

This CDR3 is CASGDRGDTEAFF. The CDR3 coding sequence is TGTGCCAGCGGTGACAGGGGGGACACTGAAGCTTTCTTT. The V and J genes are TRBV3-1 (or the pseudogene TRBV3-2) and TRBJ1-1; 9 bases align to TRBD1. Germline CDR1 LGHDT, CDR2 YNNKEL (reference sequence). The CDR3 consists of 13 residues. With 8 bases clipped from V and 3 bases from J, the junction kept 4 bases outside the gene matches.

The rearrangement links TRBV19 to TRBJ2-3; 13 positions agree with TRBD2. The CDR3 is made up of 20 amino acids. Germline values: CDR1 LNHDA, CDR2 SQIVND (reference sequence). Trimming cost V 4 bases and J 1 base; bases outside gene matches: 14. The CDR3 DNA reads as TGTGCCAGTAGTACCATCGAACCTCCGGGACTAGCGGGACGCACAGATACGCAGTATTTT. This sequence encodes CASSTIEPPGLAGRTDTQYF.

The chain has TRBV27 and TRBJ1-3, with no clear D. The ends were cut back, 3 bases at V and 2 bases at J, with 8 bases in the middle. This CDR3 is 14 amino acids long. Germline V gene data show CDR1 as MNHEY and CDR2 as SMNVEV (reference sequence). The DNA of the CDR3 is TGTGCCAGCAGTTTTGGAGGGACTGGAAACACCATATATTTT. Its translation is CASSFGGTGNTIYF.